This T cell receptor (beta chain) was profiled in a study of graft-versus-host responses after intestinal transplantation. Study in general: Those transplanted obtained multivisceral, liver-intestinal, or isolated intestinal grafts. The study gave all recipients anti-thymocyte globulin induction, then tacrolimus and steroids for approximately three years. Findings and limits, study-wide: GvH clones appeared in recipient marrow, some first in ileum or blood. Early declines in HvG clones that occurred post-transplant were associated with peak circulating GvH clone levels.

A word on this clone: The antigen remains unidentified.

The CDR3 totals 15 residues. The germline V gene encodes CDR1 LNHNV and CDR2 YYDKDF (reference sequence). Trimming removed 0 bases from V and 5 bases from J, with 13 bases in between. TCRdb's copy holds only in-frame clones and misses some; the assay was immunoSEQ multiplex PCR. This table has some 39,000 clones, 85% to 90% appearing once. This sample comprised PBMCs, obtained roughly 270 days after transplant. This clonotype was sampled from a human patient who received an intestinal transplant, so some T cells may come from the graft donor. The chain is built from TRBV15 and TRBJ2-5; perhaps TRBD2 as D (7 bases). The CDR3 DNA sequence: TGTGCCACCAGCAGAGATGGGGGGGCCCGGGAGACCCAGTACTTC. Amino acids: CATSRDGGARETQYF.